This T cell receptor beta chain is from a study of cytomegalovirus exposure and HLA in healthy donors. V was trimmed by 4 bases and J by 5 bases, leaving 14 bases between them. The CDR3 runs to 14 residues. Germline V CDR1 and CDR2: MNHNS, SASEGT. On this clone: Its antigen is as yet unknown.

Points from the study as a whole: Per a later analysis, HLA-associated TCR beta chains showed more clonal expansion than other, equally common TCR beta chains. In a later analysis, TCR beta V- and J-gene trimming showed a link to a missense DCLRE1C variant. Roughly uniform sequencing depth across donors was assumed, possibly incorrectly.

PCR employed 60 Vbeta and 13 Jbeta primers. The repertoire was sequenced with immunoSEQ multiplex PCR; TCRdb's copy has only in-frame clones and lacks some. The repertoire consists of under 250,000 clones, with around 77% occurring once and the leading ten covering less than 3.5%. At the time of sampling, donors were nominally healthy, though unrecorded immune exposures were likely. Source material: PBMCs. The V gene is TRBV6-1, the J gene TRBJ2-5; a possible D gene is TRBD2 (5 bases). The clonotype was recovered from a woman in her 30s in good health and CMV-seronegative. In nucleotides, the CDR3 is TGTGCCAGCAGTGGCCGGGCCGGGGTGGAGACCCAGTACTTC. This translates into CASSGRAGVETQYF.